Listed here are 26 T cell receptor beta chains from one sample, sequenced in a study of ipilimumab plus nivolumab after autologous stem cell transplantation. Assay used: immunoSEQ multiplex PCR; TCRdb lists only in-frame clones, some missing. The table has about 10,000 clones, about 78% seen once; the top ten hold around 8.4%. Source: PBMCs, taken in a trial of ipilimumab plus nivolumab as post-transplant consolidation. The receptors shown here come from a male donor with diffuse large B-cell lymphoma.

This clone is a singleton in its sample. The chain has TRBV19 and TRBJ2-5; D call uncertain. The J call may be wrong; the DNA end is better matched by TRBJ2-7. The CDR3 runs 15 residues. The germline CDR1 and CDR2 sequences are LNHDA and SQIVND (reference sequence). CDR3 protein: CASSIRATEGYEQYF. The CDR3 DNA sequence: TGTGCCAGTAGTATTCGCGCCACCGAAGGGTACGAGCAGTACTTC.

The rearrangement joins TRBV5-1 to TRBJ2-2; 10 bases match TRBD2. The CDR3 spans 17 residues. Germline lookup yields CDR1 SGHRS and CDR2 YFSETQ. The V segment lost 1 base and the J segment 7 bases; nucleotides outside the gene matches: 10. CDR3 coding DNA: TGCGCCAGCAGCTTGTTTGAGGCTAGCGGGGGTGTCGGGGAGCTGTTTTTT. Translating it yields CASSLFEASGGVGELFF.

In this sample, this clone turned up a few times. V and J are TRBV7-9 and TRBJ2-1; a possible D gene is TRBD1 (5 bases). V was pared by 1 base and J by 8 bases, with 15 bases between. There are 15 residues in the CDR3. Germline assignment: CDR1 SEHNR and CDR2 FQNEAQ (reference sequence). CDR3 DNA: TGTGCCAGCAGCTTAGATGGGGCCGGAATCGATGAGCAGTTCTTC. As protein: CASSLDGAGIDEQFF. Using reference TRBV7-9 and TRBJ2-1 for the parts outside the CDR3, the full variable domain is DTGVSQNPRHKITKRGQNVTFRCDPISEHNRLYWYRQTLGQGPEFLTYFQNEAQLEKSRLLSDRFSAERPKGSFSTLEIQRTEQGDSAMYLCASSLDGAGIDEQFFGPGTRLTVL.

The J gene is TRBJ1-1, the V gene TRBV7-9, with a tentative D call TRBD1 (5 bases). Germline CDR1 is SEHNR and CDR2 is FQNEAQ (reference sequence). The CDR3 covers 15 residues. Between the trimmed V and J ends, which lost 7 bases and 2 bases, there was a span of 17 bases. The CDR3 protein is CASTLLGGANTEAFF. The DNA for the CDR3 is TGTGCCAGCACCCTCTTGGGGGGAGCTAACACTGAAGCTTTCTTT.

The chain couples TRBV15 to TRBJ1-1; TRBD1 matches 7 bases. This CDR3 comprises 15 residues. V lost 3 bases, J lost 0 bases, and 4 bases stayed unmatched. Germline CDR1 and CDR2: LNHNV and YYDKDF (reference sequence). CDR3 DNA sequence: TGTGCCACCAGCAGGAGAGGACAGGTGAACACTGAAGCTTTCTTT. This translates into CATSRRGQVNTEAFF.

The V and J genes are TRBV9 and TRBJ2-1; 12 positions match TRBD2. V lost 1 base, J lost 8 bases, and 1 base stayed unmatched. The CDR3 contains 14 residues. Per germline, CDR1 SGDLS and CDR2 YYNGEE. The CDR3 DNA sequence: TGTGCCAGCAGCGTACTAGCGGGGGGGCATGAGCAGTTCTTC. Its protein is CASSVLAGGHEQFF.

This chain joins TRBV6-5 and TRBJ2-7, with 8 bases fitting TRBD2. With V trimmed by 5 bases and J by 5 bases, 8 bases remained unmatched. The length of the CDR3 is 14 residues. Germline-derived CDR1 and CDR2 are MNHEY and SVGAGI. CDR3 nucleotide sequence: TGTGCCAGCAGTCAAGCGGGGGTGCACCACGAGCAGTACTTC. Translation: CASSQAGVHHEQYF.

This clone came up a few times. The chain couples TRBV10-3 to TRBJ2-7; D not certain. The germline CDR1 and CDR2 sequences are ENHRY and SYGVKD. The CDR3 spans 13 residues. V was pared by 6 bases and J by 6 bases, with 15 bases between. DNA of the CDR3: TGTGCCATCAGGCCCGGGTCCACGGCCGAGCAGTACTTC. Its protein is CAIRPGSTAEQYF.

The CDR3 region is CASRGDSQTYGYTF. The DNA for the CDR3 is TGTGCCAGCCGAGGTGACAGCCAGACTTATGGCTACACCTTC. The gene calls are TRBV2 and TRBJ1-2, with a tentative D call TRBD1 (5 bases). The CDR3 is 14 residues long. CDR1 and CDR2 from the germline V gene are SNHLY and FYNNEI. V was cut by 8 bases and J by 5 bases, with 18 bases left in between.

The rearrangement joins TRBV4-2 to TRBJ2-2, with 8 bases that match TRBD2. CDR1 is LGHNA, CDR2 YNFKEQ, per germline. CDR3 length equals 14 residues. J lost 6 bases, V lost 1 base, and 1 base had no gene match. The CDR3 DNA follows: TGTGCCAGCAGCCAAGCGGGAGGGTCCGGGGAGCTGTTTTTT. This gives the protein CASSQAGGSGELFF.

This clone was observed once. One junction end disagrees with the germline gene, perhaps due to a read error. The rearrangement links TRBV18 to TRBJ2-2; no clear D gene. Germline CDR1 and CDR2: KGHSH and LQKENI. This CDR3 has 15 residues. The CDR3 region has the DNA TGTGCCAGCTCGCCACCGTCATTAGTATCCGGGGAGCTGTTTTTT. This translates into CASSPPSLVSGELFF.

J is TRBJ1-3 and V is TRBV4-3; D is unclear. Germline CDR1 is LGHNA and CDR2 is YSLEER. The V end lost 1 base, the J end lost 4 bases, and 5 bases lay between the germline ends. The CDR3 runs 13 residues. DNA of the CDR3: TGCGCCAGCAGCCAAGGTCAGGGAAACACCATATATTTT. This gives the protein CASSQGQGNTIYF.

This clone ranks as large (0.1 to 1%). The chain joins TRBV7-9 to TRBJ2-7; a weak D match, TRBD2 (7 bases). This CDR3 is 17 amino acids long. V gave up 2 bases and J gave up 0 bases, with 17 bases separating them. Germline V gene sequence: CDR1 SEHNR, CDR2 FQNEAQ (reference sequence). CDR3 region: CASSLWGGGASSYEQYF. The CDR3 DNA sequence: TGTGCCAGCAGCTTATGGGGCGGGGGCGCGAGCTCCTACGAGCAGTACTTC.

A remark on this clone: Other DNA sequences of this sample code for an identical CDR3. The chain couples TRBV28 to TRBJ1-2; no clear D gene. The V end was cut by 6 bases, the J end by 4 bases, with 6 bases between. Per germline, CDR1 MDHEN and CDR2 SYDVKM. There are 11 residues in the CDR3. The CDR3 DNA sequence: TGTGCCAGCAGCTCGGTCTATGGCTACACCTTC. Its protein is CASSSVYGYTF.

The chain combines TRBV30 with TRBJ1-1; TRBD1 matches at 8 bases. V shed 7 bases and J 11 bases; nucleotides not matched to a gene: 15. The CDR3 extends over 13 amino acids. Looked up from germline, CDR1 is GTSNPN and CDR2 is SVGIG (reference sequence). CDR3 DNA: TGTGCCTCGGACGGTCATAAGACAGGGGTGGCTTTCTTT. Its protein is CASDGHKTGVAFF. The full variable domain, rest sourced from reference TRBV30 and TRBJ1-1, is SQTIHQWPATLVQPVGSPLSLECTVEGTSNPNLYWYRQAAGRGLQLLFYSVGIGQISSEVPQNLSASRPQDRQFILSSKKLLLSDSGFYLCASDGHKTGVAFFGQGTRLTVV.

The gene calls are TRBV7-2 and TRBJ2-5; 10 bases fit TRBD2. Per the germline V gene, CDR1 is SGHTA and CDR2 is FQGNSA. Trimming took 0 bases from V and 3 from J; bases not matched to a gene: 4. CDR3 length equals 16 residues. The CDR3 loop is CASSLASSGGKETQYF. CDR3 sequence (DNA): TGTGCCAGCAGCTTAGCGTCTAGCGGGGGCAAAGAGACCCAGTACTTC.

The gene calls are TRBV2 and TRBJ1-2; 7 bases match TRBD1. This CDR3 is built from 14 residues. From germline, CDR1 is SNHLY and CDR2 FYNNEI. Losses at the gene ends were 5 bases for V and 2 bases for J; bases not matched to a gene: 5. The CDR3 is CASSQQGRNYGYTF. CDR3 nucleotide sequence: TGTGCCAGCAGTCAACAGGGGAGGAACTATGGCTACACCTTC.

This rearrangement joins TRBV18 to TRBJ2-7; maybe TRBD1 (5 bases). The CDR3 has 15 residues. Germline CDR1 and CDR2: KGHSH and LQKENI. Trimming removed 0 bases at V and 3 bases at J, with 12 bases between. For the CDR3, the DNA is TGTGCCAGCTCACCACCGGGGCAGGCCCACTACGAGCAGTACTTC. The encoded protein is CASSPPGQAHYEQYF.

The sample holds one count of this clone. The V call is TRBV29-1, the J call TRBJ2-5; possibly TRBD1 or TRBD2 for D (6 bases each). The J call may be incorrect, as the DNA end agrees better with TRBJ2-7. The germline gives CDR1 SQVTM, CDR2 ANQGSEA. CDR3 length equals 17 residues. The CDR3 coding sequence is TGCAGCGTTAGGGGGGTCCTCACAGCATACAGCTCCTACGAGCAGTACTTC. Translating it yields CSVRGVLTAYSSYEQYF.

In this sample, this clone is medium-sized. V is TRBV2 and J is TRBJ1-2; weak D call: TRBD1 (6 bases). The V and J ends lost 7 bases and 5 bases respectively, with 14 bases between them. This CDR3 spans 13 amino acids. CDR1 and CDR2 (germline): SNHLY, FYNNEI. The CDR3 DNA sequence: TGTGCCAGCAAATGGGACACAACGTATGGCTACACCTTC. It encodes CASKWDTTYGYTF. Using reference TRBV2 and TRBJ1-2 for the parts outside the CDR3, the full variable domain is EPEVTQTPSHQVTQMGQEVILRCVPISNHLYFYWYRQILGQKVEFLVSFYNNEISEKSEIFDDQFSVERPDGSNFTLKIRSTKLEDSAMYFCASKWDTTYGYTFGSGTRLTVV.

The table lists this clone with a few counts. This chain joins TRBV2 and TRBJ2-7; maybe TRBD1 (5 bases). With 2 bases removed from V and 3 bases from J, the gap between germline ends came to 14 bases. This CDR3 comprises 15 residues. CDR1 SNHLY and CDR2 FYNNEI come from the germline V gene. This CDR3 is CASSESSGPYYEQYF. As DNA, the CDR3 is TGTGCCAGCAGTGAATCGTCAGGGCCATACTACGAGCAGTACTTC. Full variable domain (missing parts from reference TRBV2 and TRBJ2-7): EPEVTQTPSHQVTQMGQEVILRCVPISNHLYFYWYRQILGQKVEFLVSFYNNEISEKSEIFDDQFSVERPDGSNFTLKIRSTKLEDSAMYFCASSESSGPYYEQYFGPGTRLTVT.

This rearrangement joins TRBV9 to TRBJ2-2, with D maybe TRBD2 (5 bases). Germline CDR1 is SGDLS and CDR2 is YYNGEE. V lost 2 bases, J lost 6 bases, and 14 bases lay in between. The CDR3 is 15 amino acids. The CDR3 coding sequence is TGTGCCAGCAGCGTCCAGTCGGGGTGGGCCGGGGAGCTGTTTTTT. This sequence encodes CASSVQSGWAGELFF.

V usage is TRBV5-1 and J usage is TRBJ2-5; possible D gene TRBD2, 6 bases. The V end was cut by 0 bases, the J end by 2 bases, with 11 bases between. CDR3 length equals 15 residues. Germline CDR1 is SGHRS and CDR2 is YFSETQ. CDR3 residues: CASSLASGEQETQYF. The DNA of the CDR3 is TGCGCCAGCAGCTTGGCATCGGGGGAGCAAGAGACCCAGTACTTC.

Here the CDR3 DNA reads TGTGCCACCAGCAGAGATAGGCACAATGAGCAGTTCTTC. It specifies CATSRDRHNEQFF. This chain links TRBV15 with TRBJ2-1; D ambiguous. Trimming took off 0 bases at V and 5 bases at J, with 5 bases between the two ends. CDR1 is LNHNV, CDR2 YYDKDF, per germline (reference sequence). CDR3 size: 13 residues. The variable domain in full, completed from reference TRBV15 and TRBJ2-1, reads DAMVIQNPRYQVTQFGKPVTLSCSQTLNHNVMYWYQQKSSQAPKLLFHYYDKDFNNEADTPDNFQSRRPNTSFCFLDIRSPGLGDTAMYLCATSRDRHNEQFFGPGTRLTVL.

V gene TRBV28 combines with J gene TRBJ1-1; no clear D. CDR3 length equals 15 residues. Germline loops: CDR1 MDHEN, CDR2 SYDVKM. The ends were cut back, 5 bases at V and 1 base at J, with 14 bases in the middle. CDR3: CASSTYLGRNTEAFF. The CDR3 DNA sequence: TGTGCCAGCAGTACCTACTTAGGGAGGAACACTGAAGCTTTCTTT.

This sequence joins TRBV11-1 and TRBJ2-7, with TRBD1 matching 9 bases. V gave up 5 bases and J gave up 7 bases; unmatched junction bases: 9. CDR1 and CDR2 from the germline V gene are SGHAT and FQDESV (reference sequence). This CDR3 region has 14 residues. The CDR3 bases are TGTGCCAGCAGCGGACAGGACAGGGGCAAAGAGCAGTACTTC. It codes for CASSGQDRGKEQYF.